The 28 T cell receptor beta chains given below trace back to one sample, sequenced in a study of CD4 T cells in relation to SARS-CoV-2 and coronaviruses. The unexposed donors gave CD4+ T cells in 2011-2018, prior to COVID-19. After ten to eleven days of culture, CD4+ T cells were isolated. Here immunoSEQ multiplex PCR was the method, and the copy in TCRdb shows in-frame clones only, minus some. The sample consists of more than 20,000 clones, roughly 62% of them appearing once. No antigen is known for these receptors. Sequencing was carried out using CD4+ T cells from PBMCs, cultured in vitro. These TCRs come from a human donor in good health.

A few counts support this clone. This rearrangement joins TRBV10-3 to TRBJ2-1; TRBD1 or TRBD2 may be the D gene (5 bases each). CDR1 ENHRY and CDR2 SYGVKD come from the germline V gene. The CDR3 covers 17 residues. The V end lost 0 bases, the J end lost 0 bases, and 12 bases lay between the germline ends. CDR3 nucleotides: TGTGCCATCAGTGAGTCGACTGTGGGGACCTCCTACAATGAGCAGTTCTTC. Residues: CAISESTVGTSYNEQFF.

CDR3 protein: CASSVDPQGLQPQHF. The CDR3, as DNA: TGTGCCAGCAGCGTAGACCCCCAGGGGCTGCAGCCCCAGCATTTT. The chain uses TRBV9 and TRBJ1-5, with D possibly TRBD1 on 6 matching bases. CDR1 and CDR2 from the germline V gene are SGDLS and YYNGEE. CDR3 size: 15 residues. V shed 0 bases and J shed 7 bases, with 14 bases lying between them.

A single count supports this clone. The CDR3 bases are TGTGCCACCGCTCCCCAGGCATCTCAAGAGACCCAGTACTTC. Translated, it gives CATAPQASQETQYF. This chain connects TRBV19 to TRBJ2-5; D gene ambiguous. The germline gives CDR1 LNHDA, CDR2 SQIVND (reference sequence). The CDR3 totals 14 residues. Trimming removed 10 bases from V and 2 bases from J, with 17 bases in between.

The chain has TRBV18 and TRBJ1-3; D is ambiguous. V was cut by 0 bases and J by 1 base, with 7 bases left in between. The CDR3 contains 15 residues. CDR1 and CDR2 from the germline V gene are KGHSH and LQKENI. The CDR3 region has the DNA TGTGCCAGCTCACCACCGGTCGGGTCTGGAAACACCATATATTTT. This gives the protein CASSPPVGSGNTIYF.

The table lists this clone with a count of one. The V gene is TRBV9, the J gene TRBJ2-3; D remains unclear. The CDR3 sequence is 12 residues long. V was clipped by 1 base and J by 5 bases, with 5 bases between them. The germline V gene encodes CDR1 SGDLS and CDR2 YYNGEE. CDR3 nucleotides: TGTGCCAGCAGCGTATACTTAGATACGCAGTATTTT. It encodes CASSVYLDTQYF.

The rearrangement uses TRBV2 and TRBJ2-7; D unresolved. Germline CDR1 reads SNHLY; CDR2 reads FYNNEI. Between the trimmed V and J ends, which lost 1 base and 3 bases, there was a span of 7 bases. The CDR3 length is 13 residues. CDR3 residues: CASSEVRVYEQYF. The CDR3 DNA follows: TGTGCCAGCAGTGAAGTTCGGGTCTACGAGCAGTACTTC.

This clone appeared a few times. V is TRBV5-1 and J is TRBJ1-2, with 8 nucleotides matching TRBD1. This CDR3 has 15 amino acids. V dropped 4 bases and J dropped 5; count of bases not matched to a gene: 10. CDR1 SGHRS and CDR2 YFSETQ come from the germline V gene. CDR3 in amino acids: CASSQRTGTPYGYTF. DNA of the CDR3: TGCGCCAGCAGCCAGAGGACAGGGACACCTTATGGCTACACCTTC. Full variable domain (outside the CDR3, taken from reference TRBV5-1 and TRBJ1-2): KAGVTQTPRYLIKTRGQQVTLSCSPISGHRSVSWYQQTPGQGLQFLFEYFSETQRNKGNFPGRFSGRQFSNSRSEMNVSTLELGDSALYLCASSQRTGTPYGYTFGSGTRLTVV.

The DNA of the CDR3 is TGTGCCAGCGGGCAGGACAGGTTTATGGGAGCCAAAAACATTCAGTACTTC. Translated, it gives CASGQDRFMGAKNIQYF. The chain links TRBV9 to TRBJ2-4; TRBD1 aligns across 7 bases. Germline loops: CDR1 SGDLS, CDR2 YYNGEE. V was pared by 7 bases and J by 0 bases, with 13 bases of the junction left unmatched. The CDR3 runs 17 residues.

The rearrangement uses TRBV6-6 and TRBJ2-1, with 12 bases aligning to TRBD2. The CDR3 loop spans 15 amino acids. V was clipped by 7 bases and J by 6 bases; unmatched bases: 7. The germline gives CDR1 MNHNY, CDR2 SVGAGI (reference sequence). The CDR3 DNA sequence: TGTGCCAGCAATTATGGACTAGCGGGGTTCAATGAGCAGTTCTTC. Its protein is CASNYGLAGFNEQFF.

This clone was observed a few times. V and J are TRBV5-1 and TRBJ2-6; TRBD1 agrees at 8 bases. After removal of 1 base from V and 1 base from J, the junction contained 4 bases not matched to a gene. CDR3 length: 17 residues. Germline V gene lookup returns CDR1 SGHRS and CDR2 YFSETQ. The CDR3 nucleotides are TGCGCCAGCAGCTTGACAGGGGGGTTGTCTGGGGCCAACGTCCTGACTTTC. This translates into CASSLTGGLSGANVLTF.

The V and J genes are TRBV10-3 and TRBJ1-1; 7 positions agree with TRBD1. The CDR3 consists of 15 residues. Germline V gene data show CDR1 as ENHRY and CDR2 as SYGVKD. The ends lost 6 bases at V and 4 bases at J; junction bases unmatched: 11. The CDR3, as DNA: TGTGCCATCAGGGATTCGACAGGGTCAGGCACTGAAGCTTTCTTT. Protein: CAIRDSTGSGTEAFF.

This clone was found a few times. The rearrangement links TRBV7-3 to TRBJ2-2; 13 nucleotides align to TRBD2. CDR3 length equals 18 residues. From germline, CDR1 is SGHTA and CDR2 FQGTGA. Trimming removed 5 bases from V and 4 bases from J; junction bases left unmatched: 10. CDR3 coding DNA: TGTGCCAGCAGCCGGACTAGCGGGAGTAGCTGGGGCACCGGGGAGCTGTTTTTT. Protein: CASSRTSGSSWGTGELFF.

The chain links TRBV7-9 to TRBJ1-2; D not resolved. Between the trimmed V and J ends, which lost 5 bases and 5 bases, there was a span of 18 bases. In germline, CDR1 is SEHNR, CDR2 FQNEAQ (reference sequence). The CDR3 sequence is 15 residues long. Here the CDR3 reads CASSRLLELGYGYTF. In nucleotides, the CDR3 is TGTGCCAGCAGCCGTCTTTTAGAACTTGGGTATGGCTACACCTTC.

This chain connects TRBV7-8 to TRBJ2-7; a weak D match, TRBD1 (5 bases). V lost 5 bases to trimming and J lost 7 bases, with 15 bases between them. From germline, CDR1 is SGHVS and CDR2 FQNEAQ. CDR3 length: 13 amino acids. This CDR3 is CASSTQDLREQYF. The CDR3 coding sequence is TGTGCCAGCAGCACACAGGACCTCCGAGAGCAGTACTTC.

In its sample, this clone was seen a few times. V and J are TRBV18 and TRBJ1-2, with 9 nucleotides matching TRBD1. There are 13 residues in the CDR3. Germline CDR1 is KGHSH and CDR2 is LQKENI. With 3 bases clipped from V and 10 bases from J, the junction kept 6 bases outside the gene matches. The CDR3 nucleotides are TGTGCCAGCTCACCCCCGGGACAGGGAATCTACACCTTC. Translating gives CASSPPGQGIYTF.

This clone showed up just a few times. This rearrangement joins TRBV4-2 to TRBJ2-7; tentative D call: TRBD2 (6 bases). The CDR3 sequence is 15 residues long. CDR1 is LGHNA, CDR2 YNFKEQ, per germline. Trimming removed 3 bases at V and 3 bases at J, with 15 bases between. For the CDR3, the DNA is TGTGCCAGCAGCCATGTAGGGACTGGGAACTACGAGCAGTACTTC. Its translation is CASSHVGTGNYEQYF.

This sequence joins TRBV6-5 and TRBJ2-7; TRBD2 aligns across 8 bases. Germline values: CDR1 MNHEY, CDR2 SVGAGI. CDR3 length: 15 residues. With V trimmed by 8 bases and J by 5 bases, 14 bases remained unmatched. The CDR3 spells CASQWVDSGVNEQYF. CDR3 sequence (DNA): TGTGCCAGCCAATGGGTCGATAGCGGGGTGAACGAGCAGTACTTC.

This rearrangement joins TRBV6-2 or TRBV6-3 to TRBJ2-7, with D possibly being TRBD2 (6 bases). This CDR3 region has 13 residues. The V gene lost 4 bases and the J gene lost 2 bases, with 9 bases spanning the gap. Germline V gives CDR1 MNHEY, CDR2 SVGEGT. The CDR3 loop reads CASSFSGAYEQYF. CDR3 sequence (DNA): TGTGCCAGCAGTTTTAGCGGAGCCTACGAGCAGTACTTC.

This chain links TRBV4-3 with TRBJ2-1; D remains unclear. Germline V gives CDR1 LGHNA, CDR2 YSLEER. V dropped 2 bases and J dropped 5 bases, with 10 bases sitting between them. The CDR3 is 14 residues long. As DNA, the CDR3 is TGCGCCAGCAGCCAAACCCAGCCCAACAATGAGCAGTTCTTC. Protein product: CASSQTQPNNEQFF.

The chain uses TRBV7-9 and TRBJ1-6, with D tentatively TRBD1 (5 bases). Trimming cost V 11 bases and J 6 bases, with 11 bases left between them. Germline V gene data show CDR1 as SEHNR and CDR2 as FQNEAQ (reference sequence). The CDR3 totals 12 residues. This chain's CDR3 is CAEGAANSPLHF. CDR3 DNA: TGTGCCGAAGGGGCAGCTAATTCACCCCTCCACTTT.

V usage is TRBV11-3 and J usage is TRBJ2-3; D is tentatively TRBD1 or TRBD2 (5 bases each). The CDR3 consists of 14 residues. Per the germline V gene, CDR1 is SGHNT and CDR2 is YENEEA. V lost 8 bases and J 6 bases, leaving 18 bases between the germline ends. The CDR3 is CASSFGSEGDTQYF. For the CDR3, the DNA is TGTGCCAGCTCATTCGGGTCCGAGGGGGATACGCAGTATTTT. Based on the CDR3 plus reference TRBV11-3 and TRBJ2-3, the full variable domain is EAGVVQSPRYKIIEKKQPVAFWCNPISGHNTLYWYLQNLGQGPELLIRYENEEAVDDSQLPKDRFSAERLKGVDSTLKIQPAELGDSAVYLCASSFGSEGDTQYFGPGTRLTVL.

This clone has only a few counts. V gene TRBV5-5 combines with J gene TRBJ2-1; 7 nucleotides agree with TRBD1. The CDR3 contains 14 residues. With 6 bases clipped from V and 10 bases from J, the junction kept 13 bases outside the gene matches. Germline V gene data show CDR1 as SGHKS and CDR2 as YYEKEE (reference sequence). The CDR3 DNA reads TGTGCCAGCACCGCGACAGGGATGGAGGACGAGCAGTTCTTC. Protein product: CASTATGMEDEQFF.

The chain couples TRBV5-8 to TRBJ2-1, with 10 bases fitting TRBD2. CDR1 is SGHTS, CDR2 YDEGEE, per germline. V lost 6 bases, J lost 8 bases, and 11 bases stayed unmatched. The CDR3 totals 15 residues. This chain's CDR3 is CASIAAKREGHEQFF. The DNA for the CDR3 is TGTGCCAGCATTGCTGCTAAGCGGGAGGGGCATGAGCAGTTCTTC.

This clone showed up just a few times. V is TRBV7-9 and J is TRBJ2-1, with D unclear. V was trimmed by 0 bases and J by 1 base, leaving 13 bases between them. Germline V gives CDR1 SEHNR, CDR2 FQNEAQ (reference sequence). The CDR3 is 17 residues long. This chain's CDR3 is CASSLAFVGTSYNEQFF. CDR3 bases: TGTGCCAGCAGCTTAGCGTTTGTGGGAACGTCCTACAATGAGCAGTTCTTC.

The rearrangement joins TRBV25-1 to TRBJ1-5, with unresolved D. V lost 8 bases to trimming and J lost 7 bases, with 12 bases between them. Germline V gene lookup returns CDR1 MGHDK and CDR2 SYGVNS. This CDR3 is built from 12 residues. The CDR3, as DNA: TGTGCCAGCGGGGATCTTGGGCAGCCCCAGCATTTT. Its protein product is CASGDLGQPQHF.

V and J are TRBV6-2 or TRBV6-3 and TRBJ2-1; 8 bases agree with TRBD1. J lost 3 bases, V lost 0 bases, and 10 bases had no gene match. Germline-derived CDR1 and CDR2 are MNHEY and SVGEGT. The length of the CDR3 is 18 residues. In DNA, the CDR3 is TGTGCCAGCAGTTACTCCCCCCCCGGGACAGGTCTCTACAATGAGCAGTTCTTC. It codes for CASSYSPPGTGLYNEQFF.

The rearrangement joins TRBV10-3 to TRBJ2-5; D might be TRBD1 or TRBD2, each matching 5 bases. This CDR3 has 15 residues. V gave up 5 bases and J gave up 5 bases, with 18 bases separating them. Germline values: CDR1 ENHRY, CDR2 SYGVKD. The CDR3 DNA is TGTGCCATCAGTAGGGACGGCGTTGAGGAGGAGACCCAGTACTTC. It encodes CAISRDGVEEETQYF.

The rearrangement links TRBV5-1 to TRBJ2-7; D ambiguous. V lost 2 bases to trimming and J lost 2 bases, with 11 bases between them. The germline gives CDR1 SGHRS, CDR2 YFSETQ. This CDR3 spans 14 amino acids. Here the CDR3 DNA reads TGCGCCAGCAGCTTACCTCAGGCCACCTACGAGCAGTACTTC. Its protein is CASSLPQATYEQYF.